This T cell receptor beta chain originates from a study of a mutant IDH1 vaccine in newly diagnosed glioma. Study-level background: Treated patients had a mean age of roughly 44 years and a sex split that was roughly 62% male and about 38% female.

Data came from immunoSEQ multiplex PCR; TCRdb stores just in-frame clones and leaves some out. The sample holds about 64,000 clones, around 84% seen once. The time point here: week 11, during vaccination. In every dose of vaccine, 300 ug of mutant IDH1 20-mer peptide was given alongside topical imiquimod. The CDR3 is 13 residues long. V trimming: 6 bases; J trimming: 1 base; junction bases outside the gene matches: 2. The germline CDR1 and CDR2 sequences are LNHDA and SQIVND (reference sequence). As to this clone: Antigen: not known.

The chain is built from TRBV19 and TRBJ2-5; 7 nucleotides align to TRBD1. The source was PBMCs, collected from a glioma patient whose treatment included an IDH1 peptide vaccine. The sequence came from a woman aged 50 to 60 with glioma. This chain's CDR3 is CASRGTAQETQYF. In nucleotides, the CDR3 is TGTGCCAGTAGGGGGACAGCCCAAGAGACCCAGTACTTC.